The clone carrying this TCR beta chain was observed a few times. Its antigen remains unknown. The sample belongs to a study of early T cells in non-severe SARS-CoV-2 infection. Study information: Bulk RNA from unsorted whole blood was sequenced; chains were unpaired. Study-wide results and limits: Matches to VDJdb favored anti-spike CD8 responses and missed private and CD4 specificities.

The trim removed 4 bases at V and 6 bases at J, leaving 3 bases unmatched. Germline CDR1 SGHRS, CDR2 YFSETQ. The CDR3 runs to 15 residues. Unique molecular identifiers (one per individual cDNA molecule) were attached. TCRdb reprocessed the 5' RACE reads with MiXCR, giving one entry per CDR3 protein. The table lists around 82,000 distinct CDR3 sequences, roughly 14% of them singletons. This TCR derives from an adult who was a healthcare worker with PCR-confirmed SARS-CoV-2 infection or an uninfected control (not recorded which). Sequencing used whole blood. This rearrangement joins TRBV5-1 to TRBJ2-2, with 13 bases fitting TRBD2. CDR3 sequence reads: CASSRTSGGAGELFF. In DNA, the CDR3 is TGCGCCAGCAGCCGTACTAGCGGGGGGGCCGGGGAGCTGTTTTTT.